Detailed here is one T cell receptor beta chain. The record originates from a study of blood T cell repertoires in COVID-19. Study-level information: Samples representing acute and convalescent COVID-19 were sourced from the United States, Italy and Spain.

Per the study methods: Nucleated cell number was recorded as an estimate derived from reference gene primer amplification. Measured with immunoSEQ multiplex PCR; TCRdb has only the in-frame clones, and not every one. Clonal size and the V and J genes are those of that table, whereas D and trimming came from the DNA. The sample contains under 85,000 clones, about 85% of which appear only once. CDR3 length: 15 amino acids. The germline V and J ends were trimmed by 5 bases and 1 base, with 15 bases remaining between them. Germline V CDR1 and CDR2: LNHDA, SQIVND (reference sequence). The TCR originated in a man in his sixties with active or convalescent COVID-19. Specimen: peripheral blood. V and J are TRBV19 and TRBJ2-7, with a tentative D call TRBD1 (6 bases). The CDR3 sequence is CASSSPSTGSYEQYF. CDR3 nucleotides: TGTGCCAGTAGTTCACCTTCTACAGGGTCCTACGAGCAGTACTTC.